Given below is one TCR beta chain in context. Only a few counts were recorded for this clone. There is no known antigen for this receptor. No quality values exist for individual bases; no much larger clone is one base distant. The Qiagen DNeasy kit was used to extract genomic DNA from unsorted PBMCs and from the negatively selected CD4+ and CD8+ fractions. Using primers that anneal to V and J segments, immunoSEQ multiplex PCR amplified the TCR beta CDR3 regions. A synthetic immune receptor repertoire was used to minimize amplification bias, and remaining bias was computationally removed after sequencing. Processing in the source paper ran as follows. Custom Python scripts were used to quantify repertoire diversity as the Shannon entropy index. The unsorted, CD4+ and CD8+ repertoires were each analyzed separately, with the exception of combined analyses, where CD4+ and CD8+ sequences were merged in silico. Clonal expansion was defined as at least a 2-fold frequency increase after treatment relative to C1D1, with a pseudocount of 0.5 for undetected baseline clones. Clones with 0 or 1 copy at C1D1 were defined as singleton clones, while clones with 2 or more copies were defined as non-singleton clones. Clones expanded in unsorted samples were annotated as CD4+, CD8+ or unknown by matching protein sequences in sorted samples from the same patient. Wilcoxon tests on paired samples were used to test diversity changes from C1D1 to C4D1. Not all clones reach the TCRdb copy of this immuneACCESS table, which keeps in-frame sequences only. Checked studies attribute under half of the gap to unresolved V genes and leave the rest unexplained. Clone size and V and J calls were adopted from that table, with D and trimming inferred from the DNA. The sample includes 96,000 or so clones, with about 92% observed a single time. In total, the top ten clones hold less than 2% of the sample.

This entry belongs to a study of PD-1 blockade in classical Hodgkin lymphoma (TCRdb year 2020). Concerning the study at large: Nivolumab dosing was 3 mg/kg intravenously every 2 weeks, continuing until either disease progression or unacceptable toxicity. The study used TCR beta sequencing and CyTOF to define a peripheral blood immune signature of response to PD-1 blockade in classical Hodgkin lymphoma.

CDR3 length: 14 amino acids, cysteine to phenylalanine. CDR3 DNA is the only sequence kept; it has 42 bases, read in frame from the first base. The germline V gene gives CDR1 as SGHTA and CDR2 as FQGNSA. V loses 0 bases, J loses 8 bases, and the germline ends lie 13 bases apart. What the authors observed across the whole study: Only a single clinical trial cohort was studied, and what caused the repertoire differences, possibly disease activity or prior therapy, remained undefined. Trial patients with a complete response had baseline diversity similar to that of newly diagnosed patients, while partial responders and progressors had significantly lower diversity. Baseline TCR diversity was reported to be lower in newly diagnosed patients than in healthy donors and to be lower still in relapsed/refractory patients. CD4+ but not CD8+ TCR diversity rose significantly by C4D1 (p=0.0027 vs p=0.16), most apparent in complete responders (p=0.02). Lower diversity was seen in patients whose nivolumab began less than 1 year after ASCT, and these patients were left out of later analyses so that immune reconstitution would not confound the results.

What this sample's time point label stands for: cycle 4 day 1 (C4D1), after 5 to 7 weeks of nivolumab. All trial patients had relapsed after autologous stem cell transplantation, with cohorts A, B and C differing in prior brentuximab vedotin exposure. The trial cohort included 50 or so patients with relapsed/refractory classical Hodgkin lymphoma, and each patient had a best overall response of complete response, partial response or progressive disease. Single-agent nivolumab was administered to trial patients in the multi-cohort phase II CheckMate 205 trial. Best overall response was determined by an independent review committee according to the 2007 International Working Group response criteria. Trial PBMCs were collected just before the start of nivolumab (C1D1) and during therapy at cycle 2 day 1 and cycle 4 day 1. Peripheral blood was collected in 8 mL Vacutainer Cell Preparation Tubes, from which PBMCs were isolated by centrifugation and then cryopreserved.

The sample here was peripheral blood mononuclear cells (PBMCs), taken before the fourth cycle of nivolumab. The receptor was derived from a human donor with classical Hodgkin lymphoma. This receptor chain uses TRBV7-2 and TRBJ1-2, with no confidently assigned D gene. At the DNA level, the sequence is TGTGCCAGCAGCTTAGCGGGCAGCTTCGACGGCTACACCTTC. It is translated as CASSLAGSFDGYTF.